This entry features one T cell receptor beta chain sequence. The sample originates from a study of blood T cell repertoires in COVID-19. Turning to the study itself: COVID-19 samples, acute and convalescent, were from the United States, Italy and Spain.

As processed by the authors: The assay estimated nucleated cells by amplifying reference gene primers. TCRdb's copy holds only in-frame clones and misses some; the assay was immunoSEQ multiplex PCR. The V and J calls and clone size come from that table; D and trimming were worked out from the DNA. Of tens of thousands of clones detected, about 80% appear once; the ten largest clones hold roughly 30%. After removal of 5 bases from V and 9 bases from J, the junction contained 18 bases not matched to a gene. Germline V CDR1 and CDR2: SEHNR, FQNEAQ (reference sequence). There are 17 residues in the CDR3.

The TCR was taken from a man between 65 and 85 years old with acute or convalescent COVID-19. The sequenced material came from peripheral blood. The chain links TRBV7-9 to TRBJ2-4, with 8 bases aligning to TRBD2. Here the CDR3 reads CASSPQGPAGVGGIQYF. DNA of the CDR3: TGTGCCAGCAGCCCCCAAGGCCCAGCGGGAGTGGGGGGCATTCAGTACTTC.